The 7 T cell receptor beta chains below come from one sample, sequenced in a study of vaccination and CD4 T cells after COVID-19. These receptors lack a known antigen. Sequence data for DNA of cultured CD4+ T cells were generated by the Oncomine TCR Beta short-read assay. TCRdb analysed the PCR reads with MiXCR anew, one entry per CDR3 protein. The sample holds about 7,100 distinct CDR3 sequences, around 47% seen once. Stated treatment: approximately 10-day PBMC culture with coronavirus spike peptide pools or control peptides (ViraFEST assay). CD4+ T lymphocytes from the unexposed donor were collected before the COVID-19 pandemic (2011-2018). The material sequenced was CD4+ T cells from blood, cultured in vitro. The receptors stem from a human donor in good health.

The J gene is TRBJ2-7, the V gene TRBV20-1, with TRBD1 as a possible D gene (5 bases). The CDR3 spans 12 residues. Germline CDR1 is DFQATT and CDR2 is SNEGSKA (reference sequence). The germline V and J ends were trimmed by 2 bases and 6 bases, with 11 bases remaining between them. The CDR3 here is CSARLQGREQYF. In DNA form, the CDR3 reads TGCAGTGCTAGACTTCAGGGCCGCGAGCAGTACTTC.

This clonotype has only a few counts. The chain is built from TRBV12-3 or TRBV12-4 and TRBJ2-7, with D perhaps matching TRBD1 (5 bases). The ends were cut back, 5 bases at V and 2 bases at J, with 10 bases in the middle. CDR3 length: 13 residues. CDR3 region: CASSRTGAYEQYF. The CDR3 region has the DNA TGTGCCAGCAGTCGCACAGGAGCCTACGAGCAGTACTTC.

This clonotype was found a few times. This chain links TRBV5-4 with TRBJ1-2, with a possible D match to TRBD1 (5 bases). This CDR3 comprises 19 residues. The germline V gene has CDR1 SGHNT and CDR2 YYREEE (reference sequence). V was clipped by 5 bases and J by 3 bases, with 29 bases between them. CDR3 sequence (DNA): TGTGCCAGCAGTCCCGGGGGGGGGACTAGAGGGTTAGGGTACTATGGCTACACCTTC. Protein: CASSPGGGTRGLGYYGYTF.

The chain links TRBV19 to TRBJ1-2, with D maybe TRBD1 (5 bases). Germline V CDR1 and CDR2: LNHDA, SQIVND (reference sequence). This CDR3 is built from 16 residues. The ends were cut back, 7 bases at V and 5 bases at J, with 23 bases in the middle. This chain's CDR3 is CASNQLAGGTSYGYTF. For the CDR3, the DNA is TGTGCCAGTAACCAACTTGCGGGGGGAACTTCGTATGGCTACACCTTC. The full variable domain, with the rest looked up from reference TRBV19 and TRBJ1-2, is DGGITQSPKYLFRKEGQNVTLSCEQNLNHDAMYWYRQDPGQGLRLIYYSQIVNDFQKGDIAEGYSVSREKKESFPLTVTSAQKNPTAFYLCASNQLAGGTSYGYTFGSGTRLTVV.

This clonotype was seen more than once but under ten times. The V call is TRBV20-1, the J call TRBJ1-2; maybe TRBD1 (5 bases). Germline loops: CDR1 DFQATT, CDR2 SNEGSKA (reference sequence). The CDR3 loop spans 13 amino acids. Deletions cut 5 bases from V and 5 bases from J, with 15 bases between. CDR3 sequence: CSAGHTQVYGYTF. The CDR3 bases are TGCAGTGCTGGACACACTCAGGTATATGGCTACACCTTC.

The chain joins TRBV11-2 to TRBJ2-5; D remains unclear. The V gene's germline CDR1 is SGHAT and CDR2 FQNNGV. Trimming left V 1 base short and J 3 bases short, with 12 bases between. The length of the CDR3 is 15 residues. The CDR3 nucleotides are TGTGCCAGCAGCTTAGGAATGAGAGGAGAAGAGACCCAGTACTTC. Translating it yields CASSLGMRGEETQYF.

The chain combines TRBV4-1 with TRBJ2-4, with D perhaps assigned TRBD1 or TRBD2 (6 bases each). Germline CDR1 is MGHRA and CDR2 is YSYEKL. V gave up 4 bases and J gave up 0 bases, with 22 bases separating them. CDR3 length: 19 amino acids. CDR3 loop: CASSPGGFLASRAKNIQYF. CDR3 coding DNA: TGCGCCAGCAGCCCCGGGGGCTTTCTAGCGTCCCGAGCCAAAAACATTCAGTACTTC.